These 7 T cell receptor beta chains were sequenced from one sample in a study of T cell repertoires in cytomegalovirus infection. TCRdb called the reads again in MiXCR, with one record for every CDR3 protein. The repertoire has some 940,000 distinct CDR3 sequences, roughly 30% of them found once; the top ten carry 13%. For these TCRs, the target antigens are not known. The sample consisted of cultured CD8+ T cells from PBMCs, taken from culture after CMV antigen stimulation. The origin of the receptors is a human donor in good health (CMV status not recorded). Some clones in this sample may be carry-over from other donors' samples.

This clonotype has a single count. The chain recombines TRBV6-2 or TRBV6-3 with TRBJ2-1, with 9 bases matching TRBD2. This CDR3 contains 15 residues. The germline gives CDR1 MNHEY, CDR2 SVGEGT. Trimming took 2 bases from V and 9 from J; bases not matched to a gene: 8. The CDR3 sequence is CASSYSGGPIVEQFF. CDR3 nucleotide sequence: TGTGCCAGCAGTTACAGCGGGGGGCCTATCGTTGAGCAGTTCTTC.

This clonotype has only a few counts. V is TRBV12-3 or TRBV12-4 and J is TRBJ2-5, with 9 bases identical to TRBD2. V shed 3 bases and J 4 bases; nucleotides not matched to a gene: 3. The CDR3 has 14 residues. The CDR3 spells CASSLERGVETQYF. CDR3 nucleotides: TGTGCCAGCAGTTTGGAGCGGGGGGTAGAGACCCAGTACTTC.

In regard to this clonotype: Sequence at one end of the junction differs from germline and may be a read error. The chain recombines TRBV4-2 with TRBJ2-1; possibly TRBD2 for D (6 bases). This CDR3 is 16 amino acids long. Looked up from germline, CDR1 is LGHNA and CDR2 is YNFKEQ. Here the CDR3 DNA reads TGTGCCAACAGCCAAGAATGGCGGGGTTCCTACAATGAGCAGTTCTTC. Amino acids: CANSQEWRGSYNEQFF.

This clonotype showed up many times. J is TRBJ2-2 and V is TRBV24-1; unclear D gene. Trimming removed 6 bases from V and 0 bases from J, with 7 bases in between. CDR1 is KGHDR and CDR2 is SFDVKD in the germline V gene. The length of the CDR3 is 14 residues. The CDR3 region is CATSQVANTGELFF. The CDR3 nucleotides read TGTGCCACCAGTCAGGTGGCGAACACCGGGGAGCTGTTTTTT.

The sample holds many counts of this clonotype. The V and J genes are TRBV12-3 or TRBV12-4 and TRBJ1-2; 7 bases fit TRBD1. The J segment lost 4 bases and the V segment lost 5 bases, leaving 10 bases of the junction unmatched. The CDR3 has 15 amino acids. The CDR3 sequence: CASSPGGVILYGYTF. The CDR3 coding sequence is TGTGCCAGCAGTCCAGGGGGAGTAATTCTCTATGGCTACACCTTC.

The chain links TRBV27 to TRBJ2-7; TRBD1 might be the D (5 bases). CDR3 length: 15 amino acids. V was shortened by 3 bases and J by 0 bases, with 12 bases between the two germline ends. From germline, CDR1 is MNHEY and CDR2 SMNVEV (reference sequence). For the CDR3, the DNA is TGTGCCAGCAGTTTTCTGGGGCAGCTCTCCTACGAGCAGTACTTC. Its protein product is CASSFLGQLSYEQYF.

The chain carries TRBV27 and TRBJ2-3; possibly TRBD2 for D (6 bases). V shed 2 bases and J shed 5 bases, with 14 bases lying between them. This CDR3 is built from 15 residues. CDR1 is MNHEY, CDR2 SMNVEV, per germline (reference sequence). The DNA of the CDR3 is TGTGCCAGCAGTTTAGTGGGGGGACTTTTAGATACGCAGTATTTT. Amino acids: CASSLVGGLLDTQYF.